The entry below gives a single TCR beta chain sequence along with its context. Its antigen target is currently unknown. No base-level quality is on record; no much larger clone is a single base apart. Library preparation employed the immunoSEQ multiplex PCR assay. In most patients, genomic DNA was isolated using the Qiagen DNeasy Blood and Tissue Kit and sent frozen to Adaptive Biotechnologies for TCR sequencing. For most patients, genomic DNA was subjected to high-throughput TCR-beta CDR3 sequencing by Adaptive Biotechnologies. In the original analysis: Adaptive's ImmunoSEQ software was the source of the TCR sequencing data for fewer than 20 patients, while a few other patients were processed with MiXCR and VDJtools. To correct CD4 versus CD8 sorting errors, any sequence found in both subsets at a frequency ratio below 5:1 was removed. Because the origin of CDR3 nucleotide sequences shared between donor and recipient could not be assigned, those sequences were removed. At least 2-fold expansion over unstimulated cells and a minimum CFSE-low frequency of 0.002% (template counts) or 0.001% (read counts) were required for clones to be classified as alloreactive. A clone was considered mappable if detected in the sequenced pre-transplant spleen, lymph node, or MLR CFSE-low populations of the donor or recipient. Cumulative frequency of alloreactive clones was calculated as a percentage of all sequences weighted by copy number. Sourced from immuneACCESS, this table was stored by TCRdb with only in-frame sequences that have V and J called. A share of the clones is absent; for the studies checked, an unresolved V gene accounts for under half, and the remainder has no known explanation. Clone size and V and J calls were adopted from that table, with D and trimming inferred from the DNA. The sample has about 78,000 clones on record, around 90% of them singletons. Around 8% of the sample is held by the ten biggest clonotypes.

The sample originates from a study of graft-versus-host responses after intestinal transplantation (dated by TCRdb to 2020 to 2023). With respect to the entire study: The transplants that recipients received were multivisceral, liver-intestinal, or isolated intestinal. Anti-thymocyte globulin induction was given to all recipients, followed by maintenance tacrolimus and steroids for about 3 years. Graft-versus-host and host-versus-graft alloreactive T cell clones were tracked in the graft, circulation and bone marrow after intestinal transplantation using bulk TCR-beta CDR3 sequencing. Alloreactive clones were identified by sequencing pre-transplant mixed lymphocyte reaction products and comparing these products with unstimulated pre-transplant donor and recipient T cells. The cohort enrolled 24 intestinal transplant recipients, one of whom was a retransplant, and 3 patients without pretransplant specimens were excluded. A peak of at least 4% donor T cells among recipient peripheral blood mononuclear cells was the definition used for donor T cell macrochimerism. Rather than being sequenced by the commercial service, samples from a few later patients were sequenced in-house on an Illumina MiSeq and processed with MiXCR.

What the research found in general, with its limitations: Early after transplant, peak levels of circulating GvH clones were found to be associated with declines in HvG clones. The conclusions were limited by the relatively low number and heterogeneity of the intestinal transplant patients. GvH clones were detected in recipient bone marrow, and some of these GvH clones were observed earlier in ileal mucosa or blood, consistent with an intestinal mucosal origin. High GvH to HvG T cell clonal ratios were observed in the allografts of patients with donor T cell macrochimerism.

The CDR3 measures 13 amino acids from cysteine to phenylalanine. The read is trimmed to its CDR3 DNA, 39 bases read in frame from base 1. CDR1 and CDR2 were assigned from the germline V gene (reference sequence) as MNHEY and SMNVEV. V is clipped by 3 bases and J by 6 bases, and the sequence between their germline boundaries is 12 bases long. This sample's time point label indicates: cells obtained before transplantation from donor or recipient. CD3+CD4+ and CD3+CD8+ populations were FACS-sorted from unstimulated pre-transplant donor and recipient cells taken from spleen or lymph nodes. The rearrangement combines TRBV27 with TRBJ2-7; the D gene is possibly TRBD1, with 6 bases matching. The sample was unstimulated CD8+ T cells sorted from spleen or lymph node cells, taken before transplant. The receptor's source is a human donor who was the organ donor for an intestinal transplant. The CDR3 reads CASSLARGGEQYF. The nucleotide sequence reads TGTGCCAGCAGTTTGGCCAGGGGTGGCGAGCAGTACTTC.